The 12 T cell receptor beta chains below were found in one sample sequenced in a study of CD8 T cells in ankylosing spondylitis. Each CDR3 protein is one row after TCRdb ran MiXCR on the 5' RACE reads. The profile shows 250,000 or so distinct CDR3 sequences, 15% to 20% of them singletons. What was sequenced was blood, either unsorted or a sorted T cell fraction (not recorded which). The origin of the receptors is a male donor with ankylosing spondylitis or in good health (not recorded which).

The chain employs TRBV12-3 or TRBV12-4 and TRBJ2-1; 9 bases map to TRBD1. The trim removed 3 bases at V and 8 bases at J, leaving 8 bases unmatched. The CDR3 is 15 amino acids. The CDR3 reads CASSFRWGQGDEQFF. The DNA of the CDR3 is TGTGCCAGCAGTTTCCGATGGGGACAGGGCGATGAGCAGTTCTTC.

There are many counts of this clonotype. This chain uses TRBV5-5 with TRBJ2-7; tentatively, D is TRBD1 (6 bases). Germline V gene lookup returns CDR1 SGHKS and CDR2 YYEKEE (reference sequence). The CDR3 contains 15 residues. V was shortened by 2 bases and J by 4 bases, with 16 bases between the two germline ends. This CDR3 reads CASSFGTYDAYEQYF. In DNA form, the CDR3 reads TGTGCCAGCAGCTTCGGGACATACGACGCGTACGAGCAGTACTTC.

This clonotype was counted a few times. The DNA of the CDR3 is TGTGCCAGCAGTTCCGACTGGAGCTCCTACGAGCAGTACTTC. Amino acids: CASSSDWSSYEQYF. The chain has TRBV27 and TRBJ2-7, with D hard to call. The CDR3 has 14 residues. Trimming left V 4 bases short and J 0 bases short, with 10 bases between. The germline CDR1 and CDR2 sequences are MNHEY and SMNVEV (reference sequence).

The V call is TRBV6-2 or TRBV6-3, the J call TRBJ2-5; 7 nucleotides align to TRBD1. The CDR3 spans 15 residues. Germline V lookup: CDR1 MNHEY, CDR2 SVGEGT. Trimming at V came to 6 bases and at J to 4 bases, leaving 11 bases not matched to a gene. The CDR3 region has the DNA TGTGCCAGCAGCCTATACAGGGGATTAGGAGAGACCCAGTACTTC. This translates into CASSLYRGLGETQYF.

The chain is built from TRBV20-1 and TRBJ2-5, with D uncertain. The CDR3 totals 13 residues. The ends were cut back, 3 bases at V and 5 bases at J, with 13 bases in the middle. CDR1 and CDR2 from the germline V gene are DFQATT and SNEGSKA (reference sequence). For the CDR3, the DNA is TGCAGTGCTAGGGTTTGGGGTGGGGAGACCCAGTACTTC. Translated, it gives CSARVWGGETQYF.

In its sample, this clonotype was seen a few times. The chain joins TRBV6-5 to TRBJ2-5; unclear D gene. The germline CDR1 and CDR2 sequences are MNHEY and SVGAGI. Between the trimmed V and J ends, which lost 0 bases and 0 bases, there was a span of 14 bases. The CDR3 contains 17 residues. In DNA, the CDR3 is TGTGCCAGCAGTTACTCCCGGTCGGCTCACAACCAAGAGACCCAGTACTTC. Translation: CASSYSRSAHNQETQYF.

This clonotype was seen ten or more times. This chain uses TRBV29-1 with TRBJ2-7, with D maybe TRBD2 (6 bases). Germline assignment: CDR1 SQVTM and CDR2 ANQGSEA. There are 12 residues in the CDR3. Trimming took 6 bases from V and 2 from J, leaving 11 bases between them. The CDR3 nucleotides are TGCAGCGTCAAGGGAGGTACCTACGAGCAGTACTTC. It translates to CSVKGGTYEQYF.

The sample holds a few counts of this clonotype. This chain links TRBV7-8 with TRBJ2-2; TRBD2 aligns across 8 bases. The trim removed 2 bases at V and 3 bases at J, leaving 8 bases unmatched. CDR3 length: 17 residues. Germline CDR1 reads SGHVS; CDR2 reads FQNEAQ. CDR3 nucleotides: TGTGCCAGCAGCTTATATAGGCTAGCGGGCTACACCGGGGAGCTGTTTTTT. The encoded protein is CASSLYRLAGYTGELFF.

This clonotype was recorded a few times. The gene calls are TRBV29-1 and TRBJ2-1; D possibly uses TRBD1 or TRBD2 (7 bases each). The germline V gene encodes CDR1 SQVTM and CDR2 ANQGSEA. V was cut by 5 bases and J by 6 bases, with 14 bases left in between. CDR3 size: 13 residues. CDR3 in amino acids: CSVIGRGGNEQFF. DNA of the CDR3: TGCAGCGTTATCGGCAGGGGGGGCAATGAGCAGTTCTTC.

A few counts support this clonotype. The CDR3 DNA reads as TGTGCCAGCAGTCCGACGGCCACCGGGGAGCTGTTTTTT. Protein sequence: CASSPTATGELFF. The V call is TRBV6-2 or TRBV6-3, the J call TRBJ2-2; D call uncertain. The V gene's germline CDR1 is MNHEY and CDR2 SVGEGT. There are 13 residues in the CDR3. The ends were cut back, 5 bases at V and 4 bases at J, with 8 bases in the middle.

This sequence joins TRBV6-2 or TRBV6-3 and TRBJ2-1; 11 bases map to TRBD1. The CDR3 is 16 residues long. The V gene's germline CDR1 is MNHEY and CDR2 SVGEGT. The trim removed 0 bases at V and 7 bases at J, leaving 5 bases unmatched. The CDR3 loop reads CASSYSIWDRGNEQFF. The CDR3 DNA is TGTGCCAGCAGTTACTCGATTTGGGACAGGGGGAATGAGCAGTTCTTC.

This rearrangement joins TRBV7-6 to TRBJ2-1, with D unclear. CDR3 size: 15 residues. Trimming left V 2 bases short and J 7 bases short, with 15 bases between. Germline V gives CDR1 SGHVS, CDR2 FNYEAQ. CDR3 sequence: CASSLNPSLENEQFF. In nucleotides, the CDR3 is TGTGCCAGCAGCTTAAATCCCAGCCTTGAGAATGAGCAGTTCTTC.